This TCR beta chain was found in a study of metastatic and nonmetastatic thyroid tumors. Study-level background: A comparison of repertoires was made across blood and tumor or nodule tissue from malignant and benign thyroid patients. Study observations and caveats: For both blood and tumor, malignant thyroid tumors reportedly showed significantly higher TCR beta diversity than benign nodules did.

Thyroid surgery was performed in patients who had received no treatment beforehand. Authors' data handling: The study built a papillary thyroid cancer distant-metastasis classifier from CDR3 differences across clinicopathological groups. TCRdb reprocessed the PCR reads via MiXCR. The V and J calls shown here were made by TCRdb, not taken from the authors' results. Altogether about 20,000 clones are present, roughly 16% being singletons, with the ten largest covering roughly 10%. This clone appeared many times. Its antigen is as yet unknown. In germline, CDR1 is MNHNS, CDR2 SASEGT. The CDR3 spans 15 residues. The V end was cut by 4 bases, the J end by 0 bases, with 10 bases between.

This clonotype originated in a female donor with papillary thyroid cancer or a benign thyroid nodule (not recorded which). Some clones in this sample may be carry-over from other donors' samples. Sequenced input: tumor tissue. The chain is built from TRBV6-1 and TRBJ1-3; D uncertain. This CDR3 reads CASSGTVLSGNTIYF. CDR3 bases: TGTGCCAGCAGTGGAACAGTGCTCTCTGGAAACACCATATATTTT.